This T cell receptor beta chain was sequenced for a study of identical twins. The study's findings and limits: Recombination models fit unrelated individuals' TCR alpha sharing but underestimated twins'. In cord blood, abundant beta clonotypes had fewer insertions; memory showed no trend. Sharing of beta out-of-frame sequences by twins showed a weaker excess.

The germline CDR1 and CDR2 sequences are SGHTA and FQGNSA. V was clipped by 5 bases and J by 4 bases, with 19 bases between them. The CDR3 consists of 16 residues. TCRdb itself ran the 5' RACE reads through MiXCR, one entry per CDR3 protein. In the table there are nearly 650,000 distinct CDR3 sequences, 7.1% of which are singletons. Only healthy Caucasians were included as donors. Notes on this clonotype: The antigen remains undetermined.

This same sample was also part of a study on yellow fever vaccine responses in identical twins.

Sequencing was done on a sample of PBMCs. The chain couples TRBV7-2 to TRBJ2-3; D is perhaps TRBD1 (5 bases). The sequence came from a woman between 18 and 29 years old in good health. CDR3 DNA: TGTGCCAGCAGCCCTGGGGCTTTAACCCGGGCAGATACGCAGTATTTT. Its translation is CASSPGALTRADTQYF.